This T cell receptor (beta chain) was sequenced in a study of blood T cells in healthy people across ages. Then a second PCR, running roughly 7 to 11 cycles, was carried out with a sample-barcoded 5' primer and a J-beta primer mix. MiXCR, run by TCRdb on the 5' RACE reads, gives a single entry per CDR3 protein. The sample has 550,000 to 750,000 distinct CDR3 sequences, around a fifth seen once. The CDR3 has 16 residues. Germline V gene lookup returns CDR1 MNHEY and CDR2 SVGAGI. The V gene lost 0 bases and the J gene lost 7 bases, with 13 bases spanning the gap. The sequence was collected from a man aged 65 to 79 in good health. The chain is built from TRBV6-5 and TRBJ1-6, with D unclear. The material sequenced was blood. CDR3 protein: CASSYSNVAPNSPLHF. CDR3 DNA sequence: TGTGCCAGCAGTTACTCGAATGTAGCACCAAATTCACCCCTCCACTTT.